This entry concerns a single T cell receptor beta chain. These data come from a study of control samples from healthy donors and cancer patients. The protocol was immunoSEQ multiplex PCR, while the TCRdb copy is restricted to in-frame clones and leaves out a portion. The table lists about 50,000 clones, around 97% of them singletons. CDR3 length equals 14 residues. Germline assignment: CDR1 MGHRA and CDR2 YSYEKL. The V and J ends lost 0 bases and 1 base respectively, with 7 bases between them. This sequence was found in a young woman in good health. The material sequenced was blood. J is TRBJ2-7 and V is TRBV4-1; TRBD2 might be the D (6 bases). CDR3 in amino acids: CASSQERESYEQYF. The CDR3 DNA reads as TGCGCCAGCAGCCAAGAACGGGAGTCCTACGAGCAGTACTTC.